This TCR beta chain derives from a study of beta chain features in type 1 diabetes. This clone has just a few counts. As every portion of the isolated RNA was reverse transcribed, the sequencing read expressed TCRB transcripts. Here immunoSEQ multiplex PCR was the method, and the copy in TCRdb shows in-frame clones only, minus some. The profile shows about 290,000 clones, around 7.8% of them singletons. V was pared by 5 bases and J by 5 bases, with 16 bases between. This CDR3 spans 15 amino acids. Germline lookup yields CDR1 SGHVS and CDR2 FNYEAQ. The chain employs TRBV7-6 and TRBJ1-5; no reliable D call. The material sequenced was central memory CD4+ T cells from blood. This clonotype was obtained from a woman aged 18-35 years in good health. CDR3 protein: CASSTDLGRYQPQHF. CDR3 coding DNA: TGTGCCAGCAGCACAGACCTTGGGAGATATCAGCCCCAGCATTTT.